This T cell receptor beta chain came from a study of kidney transplant recipient with SARS-CoV-2 infection. This clonotype was seen at least ten times. MiXCR, run by TCRdb on the reads, gives a single entry per CDR3 protein. Among roughly 250,000 distinct CDR3 sequences, around 30% were seen once, and the ten largest hold 7% to 8%. The germline V gene has CDR1 LNHDA and CDR2 SQIVND (reference sequence). Trimming cost V 5 bases and J 4 bases, with 23 bases left between them. The CDR3 extends over 17 amino acids. This receptor was identified in a male patient between 25 and 39 years old who had COVID-19 and was a kidney transplant recipient. The graft donor may be the source of some T cells. The chain couples TRBV19 to TRBJ1-2; D unresolved. The starting material was a blood sample, obtained at baseline and on roughly day 110 from a kidney transplant recipient. The CDR3 DNA reads as TGTGCCAGTAGTTTGACTAAGACAAATCGAAAGACCTATGGCTACACCTTC. Protein product: CASSLTKTNRKTYGYTF.